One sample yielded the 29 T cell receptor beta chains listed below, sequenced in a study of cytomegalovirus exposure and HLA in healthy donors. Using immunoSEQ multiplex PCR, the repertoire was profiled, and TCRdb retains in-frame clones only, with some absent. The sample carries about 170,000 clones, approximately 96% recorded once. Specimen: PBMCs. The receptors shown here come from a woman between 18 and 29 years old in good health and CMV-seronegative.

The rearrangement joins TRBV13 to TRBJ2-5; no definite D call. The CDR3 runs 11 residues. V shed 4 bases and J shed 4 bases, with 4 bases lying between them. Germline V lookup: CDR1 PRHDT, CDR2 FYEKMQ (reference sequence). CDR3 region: CASSSGETQYF. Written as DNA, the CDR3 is TGTGCCAGCAGCTCGGGAGAGACCCAGTACTTC.

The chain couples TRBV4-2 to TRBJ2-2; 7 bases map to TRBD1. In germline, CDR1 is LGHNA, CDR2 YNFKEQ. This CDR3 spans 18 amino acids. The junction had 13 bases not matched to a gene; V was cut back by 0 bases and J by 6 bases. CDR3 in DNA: TGTGCCAGCAGCCAAGATCTCGTGACGAGACAGGGTGCCGGGGAGCTGTTTTTT. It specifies CASSQDLVTRQGAGELFF.

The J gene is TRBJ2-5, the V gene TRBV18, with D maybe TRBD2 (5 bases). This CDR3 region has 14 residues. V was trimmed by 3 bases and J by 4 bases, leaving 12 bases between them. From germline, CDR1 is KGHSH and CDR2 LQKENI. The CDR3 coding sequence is TGTGCCAGCTCACCGCGTTTTGGGAGAGAGACCCAGTACTTC. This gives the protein CASSPRFGRETQYF.

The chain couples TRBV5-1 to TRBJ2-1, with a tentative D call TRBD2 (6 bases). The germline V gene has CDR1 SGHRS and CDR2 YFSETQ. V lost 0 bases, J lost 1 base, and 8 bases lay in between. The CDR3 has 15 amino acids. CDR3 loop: CASSLVRGSYNEQFF. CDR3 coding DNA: TGCGCCAGCAGCTTGGTCCGGGGGTCCTACAATGAGCAGTTCTTC.

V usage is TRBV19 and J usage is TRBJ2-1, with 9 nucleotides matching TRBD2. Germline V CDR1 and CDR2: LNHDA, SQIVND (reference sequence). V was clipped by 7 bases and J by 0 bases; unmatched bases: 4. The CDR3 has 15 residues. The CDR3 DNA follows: TGTGCCAGTACTCAAGCGGGGGGCTCCTACAATGAGCAGTTCTTC. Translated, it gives CASTQAGGSYNEQFF. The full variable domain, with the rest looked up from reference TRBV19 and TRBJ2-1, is DGGITQSPKYLFRKEGQNVTLSCEQNLNHDAMYWYRQDPGQGLRLIYYSQIVNDFQKGDIAEGYSVSREKKESFPLTVTSAQKNPTAFYLCASTQAGGSYNEQFFGPGTRLTVL.

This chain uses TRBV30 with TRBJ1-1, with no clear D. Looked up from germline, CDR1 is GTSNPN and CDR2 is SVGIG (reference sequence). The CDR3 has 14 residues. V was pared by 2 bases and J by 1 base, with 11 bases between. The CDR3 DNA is TGTGCCTGGAGTCAACTTAGACAGAACACTGAAGCTTTCTTT. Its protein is CAWSQLRQNTEAFF.

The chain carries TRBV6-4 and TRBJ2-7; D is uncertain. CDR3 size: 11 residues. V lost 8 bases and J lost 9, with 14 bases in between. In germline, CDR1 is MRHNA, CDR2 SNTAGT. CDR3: CASSSSLVQYF. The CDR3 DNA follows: TGTGCCAGCTCTTCGAGTTTGGTGCAGTACTTC.

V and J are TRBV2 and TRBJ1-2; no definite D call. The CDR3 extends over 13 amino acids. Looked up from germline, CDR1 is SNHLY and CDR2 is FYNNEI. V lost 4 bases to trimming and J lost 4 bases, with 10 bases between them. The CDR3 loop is CASSGRLIYGYTF. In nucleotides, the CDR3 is TGTGCCAGCAGTGGGAGACTGATCTATGGCTACACCTTC.

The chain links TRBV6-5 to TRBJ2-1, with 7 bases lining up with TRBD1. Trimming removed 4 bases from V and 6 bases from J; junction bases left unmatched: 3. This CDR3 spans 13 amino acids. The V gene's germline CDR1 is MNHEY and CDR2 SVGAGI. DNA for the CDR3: TGTGCCAGCAGTTTCCACAGGGGCAATGAGCAGTTCTTC. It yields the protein CASSFHRGNEQFF.

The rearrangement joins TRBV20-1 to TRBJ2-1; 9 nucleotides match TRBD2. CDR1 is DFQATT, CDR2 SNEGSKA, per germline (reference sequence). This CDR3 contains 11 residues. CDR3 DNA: TGCGCGCGGGGGGGCAAGGATGAGCAGTTCTTC. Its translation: CARGGKDEQFF.

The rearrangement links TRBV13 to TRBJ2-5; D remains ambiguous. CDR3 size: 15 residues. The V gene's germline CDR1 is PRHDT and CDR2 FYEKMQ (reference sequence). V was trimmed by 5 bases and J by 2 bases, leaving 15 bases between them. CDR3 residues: CASSPPEQEQETQYF. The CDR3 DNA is TGTGCCAGCAGCCCACCGGAGCAAGAGCAAGAGACCCAGTACTTC. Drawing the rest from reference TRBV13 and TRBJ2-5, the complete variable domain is AAGVIQSPRHLIKEKRETATLKCYPIPRHDTVYWYQQGPGQDPQFLISFYEKMQSDKGSIPDRFSAQQFSDYHSELNMSSLELGDSALYFCASSPPEQEQETQYFGPGTRLLVL.

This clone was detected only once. CDR3 region: CASSLAGGPGEQYF. CDR3 bases: TGTGCCAGTTCTCTAGCGGGGGGGCCCGGCGAGCAGTACTTC. The gene calls are TRBV19 and TRBJ2-7, with TRBD2 matching 12 bases. V was clipped by 8 bases and J by 6 bases; unmatched bases: 8. The CDR3 covers 14 residues. Germline V CDR1 and CDR2: LNHDA, SQIVND (reference sequence).

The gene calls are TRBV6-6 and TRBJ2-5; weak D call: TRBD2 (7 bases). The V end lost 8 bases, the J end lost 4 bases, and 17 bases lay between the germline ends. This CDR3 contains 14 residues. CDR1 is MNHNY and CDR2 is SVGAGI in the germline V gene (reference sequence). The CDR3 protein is CASREGGGGETQYF. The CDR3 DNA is TGTGCCAGCCGCGAGGGGGGGGGAGGAGAGACCCAGTACTTC.

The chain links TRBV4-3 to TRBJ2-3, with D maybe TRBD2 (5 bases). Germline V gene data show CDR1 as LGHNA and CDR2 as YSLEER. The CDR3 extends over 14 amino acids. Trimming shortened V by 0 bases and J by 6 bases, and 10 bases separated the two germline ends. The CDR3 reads CASSQDPSSDTQYF. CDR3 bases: TGCGCCAGCAGCCAAGATCCTAGCTCGGATACGCAGTATTTT.

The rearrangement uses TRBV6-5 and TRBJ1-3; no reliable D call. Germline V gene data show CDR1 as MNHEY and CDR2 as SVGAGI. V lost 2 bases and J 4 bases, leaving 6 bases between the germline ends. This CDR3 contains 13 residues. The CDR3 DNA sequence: TGTGCCAGCAGTTACACAACAGGAAACACCATATATTTT. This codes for CASSYTTGNTIYF.

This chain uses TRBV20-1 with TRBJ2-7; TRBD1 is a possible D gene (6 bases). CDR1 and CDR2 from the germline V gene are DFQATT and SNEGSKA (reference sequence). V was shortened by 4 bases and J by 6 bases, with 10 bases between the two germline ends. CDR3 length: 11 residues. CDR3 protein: CSANRDGEQYF. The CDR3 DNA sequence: TGCAGTGCTAACAGGGATGGCGAGCAGTACTTC.

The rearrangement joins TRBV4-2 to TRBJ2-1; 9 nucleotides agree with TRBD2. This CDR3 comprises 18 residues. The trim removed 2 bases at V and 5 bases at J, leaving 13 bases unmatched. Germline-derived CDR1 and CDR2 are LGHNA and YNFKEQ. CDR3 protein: CASSQLVLKRGANNEQFF. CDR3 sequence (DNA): TGTGCCAGCAGCCAACTCGTCTTGAAGCGGGGGGCAAACAATGAGCAGTTCTTC.

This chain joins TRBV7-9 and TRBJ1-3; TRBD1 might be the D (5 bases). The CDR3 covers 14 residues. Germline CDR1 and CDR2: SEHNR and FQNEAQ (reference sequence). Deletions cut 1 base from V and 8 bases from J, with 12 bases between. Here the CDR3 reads CASSLETRADTIYF. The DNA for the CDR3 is TGTGCCAGCAGCTTAGAGACCAGGGCTGACACCATATATTTT.

The CDR3 spells CASGFTGQGAQSGNSPLHF. The CDR3 DNA follows: TGTGCTAGTGGTTTTACGGGACAGGGGGCGCAGAGCGGTAATTCACCCCTCCACTTT. The genes are TRBV12-5 and TRBJ1-6, with 12 bases matching TRBD1. The germline V gene encodes CDR1 LGHNT and CDR2 FRNRAP. Losses at the gene ends were 3 bases for V and 6 bases for J; bases not matched to a gene: 12. This CDR3 has 19 residues.

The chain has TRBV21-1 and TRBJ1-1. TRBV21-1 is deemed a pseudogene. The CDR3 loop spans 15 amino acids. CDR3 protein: CASSKVGRVNTEAFF. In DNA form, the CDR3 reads TGTGCCAGCAGCAAAGTTGGCCGGGTCAACACTGAAGCTTTCTTT.

CDR3 loop: CSVEDQGGTQYF. CDR3 DNA: TGCAGCGTTGAAGACCAGGGGGGTACGCAGTATTTT. This chain uses TRBV29-1 with TRBJ2-3; D is possibly TRBD1 (7 bases). The germline V and J ends were trimmed by 0 bases and 8 bases, with 9 bases remaining between them. Germline lookup yields CDR1 SQVTM and CDR2 ANQGSEA. The CDR3 loop spans 12 amino acids.

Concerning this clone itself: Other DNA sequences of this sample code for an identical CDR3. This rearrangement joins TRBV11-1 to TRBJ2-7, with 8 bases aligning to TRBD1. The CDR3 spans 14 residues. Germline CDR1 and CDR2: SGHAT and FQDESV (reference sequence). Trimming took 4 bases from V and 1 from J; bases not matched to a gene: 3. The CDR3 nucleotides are TGTGCCAGCAGCTCGGGACAGGCGTCCTACGAGCAGTACTTC. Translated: CASSSGQASYEQYF.

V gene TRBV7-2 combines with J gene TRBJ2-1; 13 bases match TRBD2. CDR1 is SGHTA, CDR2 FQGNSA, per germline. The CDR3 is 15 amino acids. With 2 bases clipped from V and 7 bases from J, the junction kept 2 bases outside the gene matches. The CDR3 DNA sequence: TGTGCCAGCAGCTTACAACTAGCGGGGGGGAATGAGCAGTTCTTC. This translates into CASSLQLAGGNEQFF.

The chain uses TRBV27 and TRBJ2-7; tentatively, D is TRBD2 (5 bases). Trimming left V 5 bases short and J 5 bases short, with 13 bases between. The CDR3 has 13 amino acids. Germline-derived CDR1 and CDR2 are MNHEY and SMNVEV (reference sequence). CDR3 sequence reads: CASSLGESNEQYF. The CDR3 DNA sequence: TGTGCCAGCAGTCTGGGAGAGAGCAACGAGCAGTACTTC.

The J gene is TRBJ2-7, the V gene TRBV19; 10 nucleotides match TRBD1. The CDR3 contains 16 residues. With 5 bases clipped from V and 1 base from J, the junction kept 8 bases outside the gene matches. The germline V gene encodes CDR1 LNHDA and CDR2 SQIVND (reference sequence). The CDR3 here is CASSAPGQGRSYEQYF. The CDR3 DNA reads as TGTGCCAGTAGTGCCCCGGGACAGGGGAGGTCCTACGAGCAGTACTTC.

The CDR3 loop is CASSAGLARNEQFF. In DNA form, the CDR3 reads TGTGCCAGCAGCGCCGGACTAGCGCGGAATGAGCAGTTCTTC. The chain has TRBV13 and TRBJ2-1, with 9 bases lining up with TRBD2. The CDR3 covers 14 residues. The ends lost 5 bases at V and 7 bases at J; junction bases unmatched: 6. Germline CDR1 reads PRHDT; CDR2 reads FYEKMQ (reference sequence).

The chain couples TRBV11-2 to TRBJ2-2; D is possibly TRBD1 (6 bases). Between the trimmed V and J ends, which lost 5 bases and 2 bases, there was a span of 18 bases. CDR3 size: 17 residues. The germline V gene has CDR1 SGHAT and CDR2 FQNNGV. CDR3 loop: CASSPQPGTINTGELFF. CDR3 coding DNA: TGTGCCAGCAGCCCACAACCCGGGACAATAAACACCGGGGAGCTGTTTTTT.

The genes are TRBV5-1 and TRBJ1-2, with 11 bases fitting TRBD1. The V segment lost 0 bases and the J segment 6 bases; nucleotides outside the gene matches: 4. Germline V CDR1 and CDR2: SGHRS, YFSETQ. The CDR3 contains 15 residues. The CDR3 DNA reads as TGCGCCAGCAGCTTGGGGACAGGGGGCAGCGATGGCTACACCTTC. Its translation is CASSLGTGGSDGYTF.

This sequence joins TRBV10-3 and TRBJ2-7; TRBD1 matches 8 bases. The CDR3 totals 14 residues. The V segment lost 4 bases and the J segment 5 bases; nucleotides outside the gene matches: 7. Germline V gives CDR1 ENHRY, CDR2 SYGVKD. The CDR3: CAISGVTGDHEQYF. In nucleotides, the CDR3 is TGTGCCATCAGTGGGGTGACAGGGGACCACGAGCAGTACTTC.